This T cell receptor beta chain was captured in a study of regulatory T cells in long-lasting Graves disease. General study points: Thyroid tissue was not sampled; only peripheral blood was.

This clonotype was observed at least ten times. Its antigen is not known. Time point specified: newly diagnosed GD, antithyroid drugs for less than 3 months. Preparation of the TCR library used RNA extracted from PBMCs. The CDR3 extends over 13 amino acids. The germline V and J ends were trimmed by 5 bases and 3 bases, with 9 bases remaining between them. The germline V gene has CDR1 SGHVS and CDR2 FQNEAQ. Combining iRepertoire HTBI primers with Arm-PCR of CDR3 regions, the authors built TCR beta libraries. TCRdb called the multiplex PCR reads again in MiXCR, with one record for every CDR3 protein. Counted here are 370,000 or so distinct CDR3 sequences, around 16% occurring once; the ten biggest clones make up 20% to 25%. These data were also filed under a second study, of T cells in Graves' hyperthyroidism and ophthalmopathy. That paper notes: These patients, aged 18 to 65, had recently diagnosed hyperthyroidism lasting under 2 months. Based on clinical symptoms, serum thyroxine and TRAb, thyroid ultrasound and orbital computed tomography, diagnoses were reached. The HTBI primer set served for first-round RT-PCR of the TCR CDR3.

The genes are TRBV7-8 and TRBJ2-3; the D call may be TRBD1 or TRBD2 (5 bases each). The material sequenced was peripheral blood mononuclear cells (PBMCs), taken at new diagnosis, from a patient treated with antithyroid drugs. This TCR derives from a woman aged 18-29 years with Graves disease. The CDR3 loop is CASSGGRTDTQYF. CDR3 nucleotides: TGTGCCAGCAGCGGGGGACGGACAGATACGCAGTATTTT. Full variable domain (missing parts from reference TRBV7-8 and TRBJ2-3): GAGVSQSPRYKVAKRGQDVALRCDPISGHVSLFWYQQALGQGPEFLTYFQNEAQLDKSGLPSDRFFAERPEGSVSTLKIQRTQQEDSAVYLCASSGGRTDTQYFGPGTRLTVL.